This is a list of T cell receptor beta chains from one sample in a study of chemoradiotherapy in HPV16-positive cancers. Data came from immunoSEQ multiplex PCR; TCRdb stores just in-frame clones and leaves some out. The sample carries some 1,200 clones, 75% to 90% recorded once. Material: tumor tissue, obtained from a patient who underwent chemoradiotherapy. Source of these receptors: a human donor with HPV-associated anogenital cancer. Both conserved end residues are part of each CDR3. Each record gives: D gene, V gene, J gene, clone size, CDR3 DNA, CDR3 protein. A D gene is named only where the DNA matches it firmly. A row's size may be missing; if present it is once, few, many or a size class.

TRBD1,TRBV27,TRBJ2-1,NA,TGTGCCAGCAGTTTATCGCCAGGGGGAACCTACAATGAGCAGTTCTTC,CASSLSPGGTYNEQFF
TRBD2,TRBV5-1,TRBJ2-3,NA,TGCGCCAGCAGCTTGCTTAGCGGGATGGATGATACGCAGTATTTT,CASSLLSGMDDTQYF
TRBD2,TRBV19,TRBJ2-2,NA,TGTGCCAGTAGTCAAAGGCATCGGGGACTAGCGGGAGGGCCGTCCACCGGGGAGCTGTTTTTT,CASSQRHRGLAGGPSTGELFF
TRBD1,TRBV6-1,TRBJ1-6,NA,TGTGCCAGCAGTGAAAACACCGGGACAGGGCCTTCACCCCTCCACTTT,CASSENTGTGPSPLHF
NA,TRBV5-1,TRBJ2-3,once,TGCGCCAGCAGCTTGAATGCATTTCCTAGCACAGATACGCAGTATTTT,CASSLNAFPSTDTQYF
TRBD2,TRBV7-9,TRBJ2-2,NA,TGTGCCAGCAGCCCCCCCGGGACTAGCGGGGGGGCAGGGACCGGGGAGCTGTTTTTT,CASSPPGTSGGAGTGELFF
NA,TRBV7-9,TRBJ1-2,NA,TGTGCCAGCAGCCAGCAGGCCGGGACCTCCGACTATGGCTACACCTTC,CASSQQAGTSDYGYTF
NA,TRBV27,TRBJ1-6,NA,TGTGCCAGCAGTTCAGGGTGGGCTTCTTCACCCCTCCACTTT,CASSSGWASSPLHF
NA,TRBV5-6,TRBJ1-1,NA,TGTGTCAGCAGCTCTCCAGGGAAGAACACTGAAGCTTTCTTT,CVSSSPGKNTEAFF
NA,TRBV6-5,TRBJ2-3,NA,TGTGCCAGCAGTTACGACGGACCCCGAGCTACAGATACGCAGTATTTT,CASSYDGPRATDTQYF
TRBD1,TRBV5-4,TRBJ2-6,once,TGTGCCAGCAGCAGACACTTCAGACAGGGGTTTGCCTCTGGGGCCAACGTCCTGACTTTC,CASSRHFRQGFASGANVLTF
NA,TRBV19,TRBJ2-7,once,TGTGCCAGTAGGGGCCGGGACCCGAGCTCCTACGAGCAGTACTTC,CASRGRDPSSYEQYF
NA,TRBV6-1,TRBJ1-3,NA,TGTGCCAGCAGTGAAGCAGTGACCGGAAACACCATATATTTT,CASSEAVTGNTIYF
NA,TRBV15,TRBJ2-7,NA,TGTGCCACCAGCGGACAGTCCTACGAGCAGTACTTC,CATSGQSYEQYF
NA,TRBV7-9,TRBJ1-3,once,TGTGCCAGCAGCTTGTCAGGGACTGGAAACACCATATATTTT,CASSLSGTGNTIYF
NA,TRBV5-4,TRBJ2-2,few,TGTGCCAGCAGCTTACAGGGTCCGAACACCGGGGAGCTGTTTTTT,CASSLQGPNTGELFF
NA,TRBV2,TRBJ1-2,NA,TGTGCCAGCAGGACCGGACAGCTTGCTGCCGCCTTCAACTATGGCTACACCTTC,CASRTGQLAAAFNYGYTF
NA,TRBV6-5,TRBJ1-2,NA,TGTGCCAGCAGTTACCGAGGGCAGGGGAACTATGGCTACACCTTC,CASSYRGQGNYGYTF
NA,TRBV7-8,TRBJ2-3,NA,TGTGCCAGCAGCCGGTCCTTCTCGGGGGAGGATACGCAGTATTTT,CASSRSFSGEDTQYF
TRBD2,TRBV4-3,TRBJ2-3,NA,TGCGCCAGCAGCCTGGAGGCTGGCGGGGGGGGGACAGATACGCAGTATTTT,CASSLEAGGGGTDTQYF
NA,TRBV7-9,TRBJ2-1,NA,TGTGCCAGCAGCTTGGCGGGGACCTACAATGAGCAGTTCTTC,CASSLAGTYNEQFF
NA,TRBV27,TRBJ2-1,few,TGTGCCATCTCCATGGTGGGGACGAGTAACAATGAGCAGTTCTTC,CAISMVGTSNNEQFF
TRBD1,TRBV7-6,TRBJ2-2,NA,TGTGCCAGCAGCTCGGCCGGGACAGGGGTTCCCGGGGAGCTGTTTTTT,CASSSAGTGVPGELFF
TRBD1,TRBV19,TRBJ1-2,NA,TGTGCCAGTAGTATACACCAGGGGGCGGAAGGCTACACCTTC,CASSIHQGAEGYTF
NA,TRBV6-5,TRBJ1-5,NA,TGTGCCAGCAGTTACTCCGGTTCGTGGCAGCCCCAGCATTTT,CASSYSGSWQPQHF
TRBD2,TRBV28,TRBJ2-3,NA,TGTGCCAGCAGTTTCCTAGCGGGCACAGATACGCAGTATTTT,CASSFLAGTDTQYF
NA,TRBV6-4,TRBJ2-2,NA,TGTGCCAGCATGGAGGGACTTTCCTCCTCCGGGGAGCTGTTTTTT,CASMEGLSSSGELFF
TRBD1,TRBV9,TRBJ2-7,NA,TGTGCCAGCAGCGTAGCTACTCCCGGGACAGGGGGCCACGAGCAGTACTTC,CASSVATPGTGGHEQYF
NA,TRBV5-1,TRBJ2-5,few,TGCGCCAGCAGCTCCTCTAGCGAGGGGCCCCAAGAGACCCAGTACTTC,CASSSSSEGPQETQYF
NA,TRBV30,TRBJ2-3,NA,TGTGCCTGGGAGACTAGAGTTTCTAGCACAGATACGCAGTATTTT,CAWETRVSSTDTQYF